This T cell receptor (beta chain) was documented in a study of liver allograft versus peripheral blood T cells. Study-level background: Recipients' peripheral blood T cell receptor repertoires were compared with those in transplanted livers.

As for this clonotype: As yet, its antigen is unknown.

Study results and limitations: Reportedly, the T cell receptor repertoires present inside liver allografts differed from those in peripheral blood.

TCRdb recomputed calls from the reads with MiXCR, one row per CDR3 protein. Of some 2,000 distinct CDR3 sequences in the sample, 15% are singletons; the top ten hold around 9%. There are 13 residues in the CDR3. V gave up 0 bases and J gave up 7 bases, with 7 bases separating them. CDR1 and CDR2 from the germline V gene are SNHLY and FYNNEI. The chain employs TRBV2 and TRBJ1-5; D not certain. This clonotype was sampled from a human patient who had a liver transplant. Some T cells may possibly be graft donor cells. CDR3 amino acids: CASSEARRQPQHF. DNA of the CDR3: TGTGCCAGCAGTGAAGCGCGACGGCAGCCCCAGCATTTT.